The entry below gives a single T cell receptor (beta chain) sequence along with its context. The specificity of this receptor is unknown. Base quality data are lacking; no much larger clone is found one base away. The data originate from a study of long-term antiretroviral therapy in people with HIV (dated by TCRdb to about 2022). Broadly, across the study: The earliest samples were collected roughly a decade before the 2015 WHO recommendation for immediate ART, at a time when ART was usually postponed until CD4 counts fell. A retrospective serial study tested whether ART initiation and durable HIV suppression were associated with changes in peripheral blood TRB repertoire composition and diversity. A total of around 190 cryopreserved PBMC samples came from approximately 30 adults with confirmed HIV infection and were collected serially over a mean of roughly six years (range 1-12). Among the 25 to 30 participants with HIV, eleven were female. No cross-contamination during QIAcube processing turned up in test extractions that ran a monoclonal T-cell line alongside more than 30 polyclonal samples.

The immunoSEQ hsTCRB v3.0 assay was used at survey level resolution to sequence the TRB variable region. The target sequencing depth for TRB was about 40,000-55,000 T-cell genomes per sample. Pooled TRB libraries were sequenced on an Illumina MiSeq with a v3 150-cycle kit. Turning to the authors' computational methods: Repertoire analysis was performed in R inside a reproducible Nextflow workflow that covered QC, data transformation and analysis. Custom analyses were implemented in LymphoSeq2, an R package for AIRR-Seq data exploration. After excluding a few samples that yielded fewer than 5000 total TRB sequences, 150 to 200 HIV repertoires remained for analysis. Among the approximately 200 retained HIV repertoires, roughly 60 were collected before ART initiation and some 130 were collected after ART initiation. Repertoires were downsampled to 5000 TRB nucleotide sequences, and summary statistics were averaged over 100 downsampling iterations. TRB sequences were retained for analysis only if CDR3 regions of at least seven amino acids were present. Diversity was assessed using a clonality score derived from Shannon entropy and using the Gini coefficient. Repertoire networks linked the top 5000 CDR3 amino acid sequences whenever two sequences differed by an edit distance of one. GLIPH2 predicted antigen specificity groups and MHC restriction for TRB CDR3 amino acid sequences. Known CMV, EBV, HIV or tissue antigen associations were flagged by matching CDR3 amino acid sequences against VDJdb and McPAS-TCR. Pre-ART, post-ART and control groups were compared with Wilcoxon signed-rank tests and Holm-Bonferroni correction. The source is immuneACCESS, and TCRdb retained only in-frame sequences with V and J called. Part of the clones is not carried over; for the studies checked, unresolved V genes explain less than half of this, and the remainder is unexplained. From that table come the V and J calls and clone size; the DNA was used to work out D and trimming. This sample comprises approximately 25,000 clones, 75% to 85% of them detected only once. The leading ten clones occupy roughly 2.3% of the sample.

Points the paper makes about the study in general: A significant increase in TRB diversity was found to be associated with ART initiation, although TRB diversity was observed to remain significantly below that of transplant donor controls even after long-term ART. Compared with controls, HIV repertoires had narrower CDR3 length ranges, and the network structure pointed to an antigen-experienced repertoire that shifted only slightly toward naive after ART. Since PBMC availability was limited, sequencing covered only the TCR beta chain, with no alpha chain pairing. The repertoire was dominated across all time points by expanded TRB clones identified before ART initiation, although this dominance was seen to fluctuate and to decrease in many PLHIV after ART. Because cell numbers in pre-ART samples were limited, unsorted PBMC were profiled instead of sorted CD4+ and CD8+ T cells. The samples span the years 2004 to 2017, and the ART regimens used at that time may not be as effective as current regimens. No data were available on ART adherence, viral resistance or therapy changes, limiting inferences about post-ART repertoire changes.

There are 15 amino acids in the CDR3, from cysteine to phenylalanine inclusive. Of all the DNA, just the CDR3 is kept, 45 bases in frame from base 1. The germline ends are 10 bases apart after V is trimmed by 0 bases and J by 1 base. CDR1 SGHRS and CDR2 YFSETQ were looked up in the germline V gene. To be included, a participant needed at least one PBMC sample from before ART initiation plus at least two post-ART samples. Treatment was received in the United States of America by all participants with HIV. Before DNA extraction, cryopreserved samples of about 0.95-11 million PBMC were thawed and then washed. At the time of the earliest PBMC sample for each participant with HIV, ages ranged from about 20 to 55 years. Per participant, PBMC samples came from 1-4 timepoints prior to ART initiation and 2-8 timepoints following ART initiation, for a median of 7 samples. For every participant, serial HIV viral load, CD4+ T-cell count, ART history and demographic data were obtained. Genomic DNA was extracted from unsorted PBMC with a Qiagen kit on a QIAcube, with processing performed in batches of 12 samples.

The specimen was unsorted PBMCs, collected 3 years after starting antiretroviral therapy. The clonotype comes from a middle-aged man with HIV. The chain joins TRBV5-1 to TRBJ1-1; there is no confident call for the D gene. The CDR3 region has the sequence CASSLVRSGNTEAFF. The base sequence is TGCGCCAGCAGCTTGGTAAGAAGTGGGAACACTGAAGCTTTCTTT.